The 13 T cell receptor beta chains reported below all come from one sample, sequenced in a study of blood T cell repertoires in COVID-19. Generated by immunoSEQ multiplex PCR, the TCRdb table keeps only in-frame clones and is missing some. The sample yields 160,000 or so clones, roughly 87% seen once. Sequencing used PBMCs or T cells enriched from blood (not recorded which). Source of these receptors: a human donor with acute COVID-19. The donor label of this sample is uncertain.

The V gene is TRBV6-4, the J gene TRBJ1-4; 7 nucleotides line up with TRBD1. Per germline, CDR1 MRHNA and CDR2 SNTAGT. This CDR3 is built from 15 residues. V lost 5 bases and J lost 0; bases outside the gene matches: 3. The CDR3 nucleotides read TGTGCCAGCAGTCCCGGGACAGCAACTAATGAAAAACTGTTTTTT. Amino acid sequence: CASSPGTATNEKLFF.

There are a few counts of this clone. The CDR3 region is CASSIWGGNQPQHF. The CDR3 region has the DNA TGTGCCAGTAGTATCTGGGGGGGCAATCAGCCCCAGCATTTT. The chain combines TRBV19 with TRBJ1-5; a possible D gene is TRBD1 (5 bases). Trimming cost V 3 bases and J 2 bases, with 8 bases left between them. Germline V gene sequence: CDR1 LNHDA, CDR2 SQIVND (reference sequence). The CDR3 is 14 amino acids.

CDR3 bases: TGTGCCAGCTCATTGCAGGGGTCCCGAGACCAGCCCCAGCATTTT. This gives the protein CASSLQGSRDQPQHF. The J gene is TRBJ1-5, the V gene TRBV19, with D perhaps TRBD1 (6 bases). The germline V gene has CDR1 LNHDA and CDR2 SQIVND (reference sequence). This CDR3 region has 15 residues. With 9 bases removed from V and 7 bases from J, the gap between germline ends came to 22 bases.

This chain connects TRBV4-1 to TRBJ1-1; a possible D gene is TRBD1 (5 bases). V was clipped by 2 bases and J by 4 bases, with 8 bases between them. Germline V gives CDR1 MGHRA, CDR2 YSYEKL. This CDR3 contains 13 residues. The CDR3 nucleotides read TGCGCCAGCAGCCAAAGGGGATTCACTGAAGCTTTCTTT. Translation: CASSQRGFTEAFF.

This chain joins TRBV28 and TRBJ2-5; a weak D match, TRBD1 (5 bases). Germline V gives CDR1 MDHEN, CDR2 SYDVKM. This CDR3 is built from 13 residues. Trimming removed 5 bases at V and 2 bases at J, with 9 bases between. CDR3 amino acids: CASSVGAQETQYF. CDR3 nucleotide sequence: TGTGCCAGCAGTGTAGGGGCGCAAGAGACCCAGTACTTC.

This chain joins TRBV5-5 and TRBJ1-6, with a weak D call TRBD1 (5 bases). The CDR3 sequence is 14 residues long. Germline V gives CDR1 SGHKS, CDR2 YYEKEE (reference sequence). V was cut by 2 bases and J by 10 bases, with 13 bases left in between. The CDR3 here is CASSLRQGQSPLHF. CDR3 sequence (DNA): TGTGCCAGCAGCTTACGGCAGGGTCAGTCACCCCTCCACTTT.

The chain has TRBV7-9 and TRBJ1-1; 8 nucleotides align to TRBD1. V lost 1 base and J lost 0; bases outside the gene matches: 1. There are 15 residues in the CDR3. Germline V gene lookup returns CDR1 SEHNR and CDR2 FQNEAQ (reference sequence). In DNA, the CDR3 is TGTGCCAGCAGCTTAGGGGACAGGATGAACACTGAAGCTTTCTTT. Translating it yields CASSLGDRMNTEAFF.

The J gene is TRBJ2-5, the V gene TRBV10-1, with D hard to call. Germline V gene sequence: CDR1 WNHNN, CDR2 SYGVQD (reference sequence). V lost 3 bases and J 1 base, leaving 6 bases between the germline ends. The CDR3 sequence is 13 residues long. The CDR3 region is CASSEPGQETQYF. As DNA, the CDR3 is TGCGCCAGCAGTGAACCGGGCCAAGAGACCCAGTACTTC.

The J gene is TRBJ1-5, the V gene TRBV27; 7 bases are shared with TRBD1. J gave up 6 bases and V 5 bases, and 7 bases lay outside the gene matches. From germline, CDR1 is MNHEY and CDR2 SMNVEV (reference sequence). The CDR3 runs 14 residues. Here the CDR3 reads CASSAQGTGQPQHF. DNA of the CDR3: TGTGCCAGCAGTGCACAGGGGACGGGTCAGCCCCAGCATTTT.

The gene calls are TRBV23-1 and TRBJ2-1; D gene unclear. TRBV23-1 is placed among ORFs of uncertain function. The CDR3 totals 13 residues. The V end was cut by 2 bases, the J end by 4 bases, with 6 bases between. CDR3 sequence: CASSQPQYNEQFF. In DNA, the CDR3 is TGCGCCAGCAGTCAACCACAGTACAATGAGCAGTTCTTC.

The chain combines TRBV10-2 with TRBJ1-5; the D gene is possibly TRBD1 (5 bases). Trimming shortened V by 4 bases and J by 2 bases, and 12 bases separated the two germline ends. The germline V gene encodes CDR1 WSHSY and CDR2 SAAADI. The CDR3 sequence is 15 residues long. In nucleotides, the CDR3 is TGCGCCAGCAGTGGTAGCAGGGAGGGCAATCAGCCCCAGCATTTT. The encoded protein is CASSGSREGNQPQHF.

V and J are TRBV19 and TRBJ1-3; 8 bases are shared with TRBD1. The V and J ends lost 6 bases and 2 bases, in that order; junction bases with no gene match: 18. The CDR3 loop spans 19 amino acids. Germline assignment: CDR1 LNHDA and CDR2 SQIVND (reference sequence). The CDR3 DNA sequence: TGTGCCAGTAGACCTCAGGGGGCTCCGGGGAGGATGACTGGAAACACCATATATTTT. This sequence encodes CASRPQGAPGRMTGNTIYF. Variable domain in full (rest from reference TRBV19 and TRBJ1-3): DGGITQSPKYLFRKEGQNVTLSCEQNLNHDAMYWYRQDPGQGLRLIYYSQIVNDFQKGDIAEGYSVSREKKESFPLTVTSAQKNPTAFYLCASRPQGAPGRMTGNTIYFGEGSWLTVV.

The chain has TRBV14 and TRBJ1-5, with D unresolved. The CDR3 has 20 amino acids. Germline CDR1 reads SGHDN; CDR2 reads FVKESK. The V gene lost 1 base and the J gene lost 0 bases, with 22 bases spanning the gap. The CDR3 coding sequence is TGTGCCAGCAGCCAAGTGCTTCCAGGCAATCTCACTTATAGCAATCAGCCCCAGCATTTT. Translation gives CASSQVLPGNLTYSNQPQHF.